This record looks at one TCR beta chain sequence and its context. What it binds is unknown. The data originate from a study of shared clonotypes between healthy human individuals. Whole-study context: CD4 naive cells filled three plates per donor, CD4 memory three, CD8 naive two and CD8 memory one. Study results and caveats: The study found lower generation probabilities in non-shared clonotypes than in those shared by all four donors.

Germline trimming cut 10 bases from V and 5 bases from J; bases unmatched to any gene: 16. CDR3 size: 16 residues. Germline V gene sequence: CDR1 LNHDA, CDR2 SQIVND (reference sequence). In replicate PCRs of sorted subsets, 150 to 200 ng DNA, tens of thousands of T cell genomes, was used. As originally analysed: Because ImmunoSEQ provided only junction sequences with no quality scores, the filtering differed. Profiled with immunoSEQ multiplex PCR; TCRdb holds only in-frame clones, not every one. The V and J calls and clone size were taken over from that table, and D and trimming were inferred from the DNA. The table includes about 710,000 clones, about 80% detected once.

The sequenced sample consisted of memory CD4+ T cells sorted from blood. Sample subset: CD45RA-negative fraction. J is TRBJ2-2 and V is TRBV19; 7 nucleotides line up with TRBD2. This sequence was found in a woman in her twenties or thirties in good health. CDR3 region: CATTSRGGSGTGELFF. The CDR3 DNA follows: TGTGCCACAACCAGTCGGGGCGGGAGCGGAACCGGGGAGCTGTTTTTT.